The 3 T cell receptor beta chains reported below all come from one sample, sequenced in a study of blood T cell repertoires in COVID-19. Method: immunoSEQ multiplex PCR; TCRdb's copy keeps in-frame clones and lacks some. The data hold about 330,000 clones, with about 91% observed a single time. The sample was peripheral blood. Receptors originate from a man aged 25 to 40 with COVID-19, enrolled during active disease.

The chain employs TRBV16 and TRBJ1-5; D is uncertain. Germline CDR1 reads KGHSY; CDR2 reads FQNENV. V was trimmed by 1 base and J by 1 base, leaving 8 bases between them. CDR3 length: 15 residues. The DNA of the CDR3 is TGTGCCAGCAGCCAATTTTCAGCGAGCAATCAGCCCCAGCATTTT. Translation gives CASSQFSASNQPQHF.

The chain carries TRBV11-2 and TRBJ2-5; 7 nucleotides line up with TRBD1. V trimming: 4 bases; J trimming: 6 bases; junction bases outside the gene matches: 11. Germline assignment: CDR1 SGHAT and CDR2 FQNNGV. The CDR3 spans 15 residues. CDR3 in amino acids: CASSSTTGKVKTQYF. The CDR3 DNA reads TGTGCCAGCAGCTCGACGACAGGGAAGGTAAAGACCCAGTACTTC.

The chain is built from TRBV7-2 and TRBJ1-2; weak D call: TRBD1 (6 bases). Looked up from germline, CDR1 is SGHTA and CDR2 is FQGNSA. The CDR3 loop spans 15 amino acids. The germline V and J ends were trimmed by 4 bases and 8 bases, with 20 bases remaining between them. The CDR3 loop reads CASSSDGTIPRGYTF. The CDR3, as DNA: TGTGCCAGCAGCTCTGACGGGACAATACCCAGAGGCTACACCTTC.